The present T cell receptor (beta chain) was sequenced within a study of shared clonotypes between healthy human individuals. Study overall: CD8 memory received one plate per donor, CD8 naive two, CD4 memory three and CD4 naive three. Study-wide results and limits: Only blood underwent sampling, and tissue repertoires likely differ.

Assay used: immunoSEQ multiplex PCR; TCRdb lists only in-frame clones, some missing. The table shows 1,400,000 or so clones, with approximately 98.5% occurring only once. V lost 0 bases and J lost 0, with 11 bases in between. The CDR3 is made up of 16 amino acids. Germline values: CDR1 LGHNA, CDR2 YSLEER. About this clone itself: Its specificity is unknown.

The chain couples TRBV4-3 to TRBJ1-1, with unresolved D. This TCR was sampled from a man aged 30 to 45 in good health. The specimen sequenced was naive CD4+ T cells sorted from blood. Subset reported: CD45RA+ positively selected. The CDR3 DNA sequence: TGCGCCAGCAGCCAAGATCTTAGGCAGTTGAACACTGAAGCTTTCTTT. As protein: CASSQDLRQLNTEAFF.